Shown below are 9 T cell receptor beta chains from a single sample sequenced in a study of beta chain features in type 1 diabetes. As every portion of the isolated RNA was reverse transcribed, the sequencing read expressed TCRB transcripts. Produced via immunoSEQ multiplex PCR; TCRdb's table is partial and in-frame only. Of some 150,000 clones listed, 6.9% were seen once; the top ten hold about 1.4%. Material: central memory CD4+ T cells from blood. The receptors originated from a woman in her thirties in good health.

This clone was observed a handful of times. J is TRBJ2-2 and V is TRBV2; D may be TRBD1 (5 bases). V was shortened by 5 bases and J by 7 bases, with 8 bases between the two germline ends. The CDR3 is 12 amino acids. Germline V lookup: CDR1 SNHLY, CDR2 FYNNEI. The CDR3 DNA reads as TGTGCCAGCAGTCCAGGGCGCGGGGAGCTGTTTTTT. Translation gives CASSPGRGELFF.

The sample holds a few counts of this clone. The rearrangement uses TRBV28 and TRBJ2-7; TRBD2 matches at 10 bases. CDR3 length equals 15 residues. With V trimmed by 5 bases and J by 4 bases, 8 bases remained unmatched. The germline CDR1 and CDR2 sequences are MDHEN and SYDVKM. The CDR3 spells CASSTLAGARYEQYF. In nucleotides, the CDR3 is TGTGCCAGCAGTACCCTAGCGGGAGCTCGGTACGAGCAGTACTTC.

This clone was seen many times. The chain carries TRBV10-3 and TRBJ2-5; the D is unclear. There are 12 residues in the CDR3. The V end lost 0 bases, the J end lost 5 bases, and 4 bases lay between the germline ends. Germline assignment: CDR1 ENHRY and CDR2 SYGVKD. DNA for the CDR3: TGTGCCATCAGTGAGTCGACTGAGACCCAGTACTTC. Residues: CAISESTETQYF.

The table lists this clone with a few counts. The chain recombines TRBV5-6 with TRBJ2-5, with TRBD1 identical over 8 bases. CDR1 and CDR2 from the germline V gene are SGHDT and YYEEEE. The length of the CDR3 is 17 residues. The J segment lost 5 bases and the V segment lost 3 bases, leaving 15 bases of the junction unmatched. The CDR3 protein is CASSSSEGRGRGETQYF. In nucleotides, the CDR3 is TGTGCCAGCAGCTCCTCGGAGGGCAGGGGGCGCGGTGAGACCCAGTACTTC.

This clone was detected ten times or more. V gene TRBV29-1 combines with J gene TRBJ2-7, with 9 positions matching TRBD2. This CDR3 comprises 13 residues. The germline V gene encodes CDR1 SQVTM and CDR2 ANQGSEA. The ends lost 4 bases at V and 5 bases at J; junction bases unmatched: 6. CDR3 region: CSVGASGIDEQYF. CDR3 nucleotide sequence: TGCAGCGTTGGGGCTAGCGGGATCGACGAGCAGTACTTC.

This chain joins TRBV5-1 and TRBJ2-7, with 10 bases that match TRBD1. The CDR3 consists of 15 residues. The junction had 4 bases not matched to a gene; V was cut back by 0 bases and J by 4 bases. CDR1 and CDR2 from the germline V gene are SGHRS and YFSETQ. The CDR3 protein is CASSLGGTGEYEQYF. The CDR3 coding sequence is TGCGCCAGCAGCTTGGGAGGGACAGGGGAATACGAGCAGTACTTC.

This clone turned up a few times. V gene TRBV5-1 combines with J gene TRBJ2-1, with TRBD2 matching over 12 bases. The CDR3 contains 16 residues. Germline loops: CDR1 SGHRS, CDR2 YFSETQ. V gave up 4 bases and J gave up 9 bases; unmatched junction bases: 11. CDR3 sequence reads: CASSLETSGRDGEQFF. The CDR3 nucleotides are TGCGCCAGCAGCCTGGAGACTAGCGGGAGAGATGGTGAGCAGTTCTTC. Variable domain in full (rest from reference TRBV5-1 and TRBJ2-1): KAGVTQTPRYLIKTRGQQVTLSCSPISGHRSVSWYQQTPGQGLQFLFEYFSETQRNKGNFPGRFSGRQFSNSRSEMNVSTLELGDSALYLCASSLETSGRDGEQFFGPGTRLTVL.

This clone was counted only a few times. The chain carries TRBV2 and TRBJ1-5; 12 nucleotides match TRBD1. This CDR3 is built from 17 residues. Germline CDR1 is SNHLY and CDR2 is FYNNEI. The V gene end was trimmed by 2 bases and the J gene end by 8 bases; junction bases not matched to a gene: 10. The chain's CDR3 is CASSELGTGGTAKPQHF. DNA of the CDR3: TGTGCCAGCAGTGAATTGGGGACAGGGGGCACGGCGAAGCCCCAGCATTTT.

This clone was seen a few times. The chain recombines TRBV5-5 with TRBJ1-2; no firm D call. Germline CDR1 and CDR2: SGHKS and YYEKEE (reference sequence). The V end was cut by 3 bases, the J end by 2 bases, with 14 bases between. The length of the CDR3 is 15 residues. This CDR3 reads CASSSSLAVNYGYTF. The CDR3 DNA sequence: TGTGCCAGCAGCTCAAGTCTCGCAGTAAACTATGGCTACACCTTC.